This note documents a single TCR beta chain sequence. Its target is not known. The germline V gene has CDR1 MRHNA and CDR2 SNTAGT. The CDR3 spans 15 residues. Trimming took 3 bases from V and 8 from J; bases not matched to a gene: 7. Using genomic DNA as the template, TCR beta VDJ and CDR3 profiling was carried out. In TCRdb, the reads were re-called with MiXCR into one record per CDR3 protein. The sample carries 200,000 or so distinct CDR3 sequences, around 66% recorded once. This entry belongs to a study of CD8+CD57+ T cells in acquired aplastic anemia. Study details: Sorted CD4+ and CD8+ cells gave a mean 3.2 ug DNA, range 0.2 to 27.4 ug.

Study-wide points: For CD8+ Simpson's diversity, patients and controls showed no significant difference. Found in both controls and patients were around 29 CD8+ CDR3 sequences.

V gene TRBV6-4 combines with J gene TRBJ1-6; 7 bases agree with TRBD1. This receptor was obtained from a human donor with severe aplastic anemia or a healthy control (not recorded which). The sample taken for sequencing was sorted CD4+, CD8+, or CD8+CD57+ T cells (not recorded which) from PBMCs. CDR3 DNA: TGTGCCAGCAGTGAAGATGGGACAGATGATTCACCCCTCCACTTT. Translating gives CASSEDGTDDSPLHF.